The 7 T cell receptor beta chains below come from one sample, sequenced in a study of blood T cell repertoires in COVID-19. Generated by immunoSEQ multiplex PCR, the TCRdb table keeps only in-frame clones and is missing some. The table shows about 60,000 clones, with 88% occurring only once. Input material: peripheral blood. The receptor set was obtained from a man between 70 and 80 years old with acute or convalescent COVID-19.

The V gene is TRBV15, the J gene TRBJ2-3, with D possibly TRBD1 on 5 matching bases. This CDR3 spans 15 amino acids. The V end was cut by 1 base, the J end by 3 bases, with 11 bases between. Germline V CDR1 and CDR2: LNHNV, YYDKDF (reference sequence). CDR3 region: CATSRAKRQTDTQYF. DNA for the CDR3: TGTGCCACCAGCAGAGCCAAACGACAGACAGATACGCAGTATTTT.

In this sample, this clone turned up a few times. This chain joins TRBV19 and TRBJ1-3; 9 bases line up with TRBD1. The V and J ends lost 7 bases and 1 base, in that order; junction bases with no gene match: 8. The CDR3 is 16 amino acids. The germline V gene encodes CDR1 LNHDA and CDR2 SQIVND (reference sequence). The CDR3 protein is CASNPDRGPSGNTIYF. The CDR3 coding sequence is TGTGCCAGTAACCCGGACAGGGGCCCTTCTGGAAACACCATATATTTT.

This chain connects TRBV15 to TRBJ1-3, with D perhaps TRBD1 (6 bases). In germline, CDR1 is LNHNV, CDR2 YYDKDF (reference sequence). V lost 2 bases, J lost 0 bases, and 11 bases lay in between. The CDR3 totals 16 residues. This CDR3 is CATSRPQGVSGNTIYF. Written as DNA, the CDR3 is TGTGCCACCAGCAGACCACAGGGAGTCTCTGGAAACACCATATATTTT.

This chain joins TRBV2 and TRBJ2-2, with TRBD1 matching over 7 bases. With 2 bases clipped from V and 4 bases from J, the junction kept 7 bases outside the gene matches. The CDR3 has 16 amino acids. CDR1 is SNHLY, CDR2 FYNNEI, per germline. DNA of the CDR3: TGTGCCAGCAGTGAAAAGGGAGACAGGGCCACCGGGGAGCTGTTTTTT. Translation: CASSEKGDRATGELFF. The full variable domain, completed using reference TRBV2 and TRBJ2-2, is EPEVTQTPSHQVTQMGQEVILRCVPISNHLYFYWYRQILGQKVEFLVSFYNNEISEKSEIFDDQFSVERPDGSNFTLKIRSTKLEDSAMYFCASSEKGDRATGELFFGEGSRLTVL.

The J gene is TRBJ1-1, the V gene TRBV15; 9 bases are a match to TRBD1. After removal of 0 bases from V and 4 bases from J, the junction contained 15 bases not matched to a gene. Germline assignment: CDR1 LNHNV and CDR2 YYDKDF (reference sequence). There are 19 residues in the CDR3. Here the CDR3 DNA reads TGTGCCACCAGCAGAGATAGGAGGGGACAGGGATTGGGGGTCACTGAAGCTTTCTTT. Translated, it gives CATSRDRRGQGLGVTEAFF.

V is TRBV25-1 and J is TRBJ2-2; D may be TRBD2 (6 bases). V lost 6 bases and J 7 bases, leaving 15 bases between the germline ends. This CDR3 comprises 14 residues. CDR1 and CDR2 from the germline V gene are MGHDK and SYGVNS. Here the CDR3 DNA reads TGTGCCAGCAGCGCGGGGCTGCACCGCGGGGAGCTGTTTTTT. This encodes CASSAGLHRGELFF.

The gene calls are TRBV9 and TRBJ2-1; D possibly corresponds to TRBD2 (6 bases). The germline V gene encodes CDR1 SGDLS and CDR2 YYNGEE. V was shortened by 3 bases and J by 12 bases, with 16 bases between the two germline ends. This CDR3 is 13 amino acids long. The CDR3 DNA reads TGTGCCAGCAGCGCCGGGACCTCCGGGGGGCAGTTCTTC. It translates to CASSAGTSGGQFF.